The T cell receptor (beta chain) described here comes from a study of blood T cells in healthy people across ages. Study in general: About one barcoded beta molecule was captured per two T cells (by template switching). Study-wide results and caveats: CMV status of donors was unknown, possibly confounding expanded clonotype changes.

A second PCR, run for roughly 7 to 12 cycles, used a sample-barcoded 5' primer plus a J-beta primer mix. TCRdb re-derived calls from the 5' RACE reads in MiXCR, one entry per CDR3 protein. The sample consists of about 780,000 distinct CDR3 sequences, around half of them appearing once. V lost 6 bases, J lost 2 bases, and 17 bases lay in between. Germline V CDR1 and CDR2: DFQATT, SNEGSKA (reference sequence). The CDR3 has 14 amino acids. Many counts were recorded for this clonotype. Its target is unknown. The TCR was taken from a man at least 80 years old in good health. Material for sequencing was blood. The V and J genes are TRBV20-1 and TRBJ2-7, with D possibly TRBD2 on 5 matching bases. The CDR3 DNA reads as TGCAGTGCCAGCGGCAGCCCTACTACCTACGAGCAGTACTTC. As protein: CSASGSPTTYEQYF.